The 3 T cell receptor beta chains reported below all come from one sample, sequenced in a study of blood T cell repertoires in COVID-19. Using immunoSEQ multiplex PCR, the repertoire was profiled, and TCRdb retains in-frame clones only, with some absent. This table holds around 210,000 clones, roughly 90% found once. The sample consisted of PBMCs or T cells enriched from blood (not recorded which). These receptors came from a woman aged 18-29 years who had recovered from COVID-19.

The J gene is TRBJ2-3, the V gene TRBV9; 9 bases map to TRBD2. The V segment lost 5 bases and the J segment 2 bases; nucleotides outside the gene matches: 6. Germline lookup yields CDR1 SGDLS and CDR2 YYNGEE. This CDR3 region has 15 residues. The CDR3 DNA is TGTGCCAGCAGTGCAAGCGGGGGGATCACAGATACGCAGTATTTT. It is translated as CASSASGGITDTQYF. The full variable domain, its missing parts supplied by reference TRBV9 and TRBJ2-3, is DSGVTQTPKHLITATGQRVTLRCSPRSGDLSVYWYQQSLDQGLQFLIQYYNGEERAKGNILERFSAQQFPDLHSELNLSSLELGDSALYFCASSASGGITDTQYFGPGTRLTVL.

V and J are TRBV6-5 and TRBJ2-2; tentatively, D is TRBD2 (5 bases). CDR3 length: 14 amino acids. Trimming left V 6 bases short and J 0 bases short, with 8 bases between. Per germline, CDR1 MNHEY and CDR2 SVGAGI. CDR3 in amino acids: CASRIASNTGELFF. CDR3 nucleotide sequence: TGTGCCAGCAGAATAGCGTCGAACACCGGGGAGCTGTTTTTT.

The chain recombines TRBV25-1 with TRBJ1-5; the D gene is possibly TRBD1 (5 bases). Germline V CDR1 and CDR2: MGHDK, SYGVNS. This CDR3 has 13 residues. Trimming shortened V by 4 bases and J by 8 bases, and 12 bases separated the two germline ends. The chain's CDR3 is CASSGQPHEPQHF. In DNA, the CDR3 is TGTGCCAGCAGTGGACAGCCTCATGAGCCCCAGCATTTT.